These 27 T cell receptor beta chains originate from one sample sequenced in a study of fetal regulatory T cell absence and autoimmunity. Sequencing was performed with immunoSEQ multiplex PCR; in TCRdb, only in-frame clones are kept and a portion is missing. Among just over 45,000 clones listed, about four fifths were seen once. Sequenced sample: cord blood. All receptors come from a newborn boy with IPEX syndrome.

This clone was detected once. The V and J genes are TRBV21-1 and TRBJ2-7; no check of the table's D call, TRBD2, against the DNA was made. TRBV21-1 is termed a pseudogene. The CDR3 length is 15 residues. The CDR3 DNA sequence: TGTGCCAGCGAAAGTAGCGGGGGGATCTCCTACGAGCAGTACTTC. Protein: CASESSGGISYEQYF.

The J gene is TRBJ2-7, the V gene TRBV7-9, with 16 bases aligning to TRBD2. This CDR3 has 17 amino acids. Trimming at V came to 4 bases and at J to 2 bases, leaving 5 bases not matched to a gene. Per germline, CDR1 SEHNR and CDR2 FQNEAQ (reference sequence). The CDR3 sequence: CASSYGTSGRGTYEQYF. CDR3 in DNA: TGTGCCAGCAGCTACGGGACTAGCGGGAGGGGAACCTACGAGCAGTACTTC.

The rearrangement uses TRBV25-1 and TRBJ1-1; D not resolved. V lost 8 bases to trimming and J lost 1 base, with 5 bases between them. Germline V gives CDR1 MGHDK, CDR2 SYGVNS. The CDR3 contains 11 residues. The chain's CDR3 is CASASNTEAFF. CDR3 in DNA: TGTGCCAGCGCGTCGAACACTGAAGCTTTCTTT.

This sequence joins TRBV18 and TRBJ2-3; D unclear. The CDR3 sequence is 14 residues long. V gave up 3 bases and J gave up 2 bases, with 9 bases separating them. In germline, CDR1 is KGHSH, CDR2 LQKENI. The CDR3 spells CASSPVDTTDTQYF. The CDR3 DNA follows: TGTGCCAGCTCACCGGTTGACACCACAGATACGCAGTATTTT.

V is TRBV23-1 and J is TRBJ1-1, with 10 nucleotides matching TRBD1. TRBV23-1 is designated an ORF whose function remains uncertain. This CDR3 contains 16 residues. V trimming: 3 bases; J trimming: 0 bases; junction bases outside the gene matches: 4. As DNA, the CDR3 is TGCGCCAGCAGTCAGCGGACAGGGGGGATGAACACTGAAGCTTTCTTT. Translation: CASSQRTGGMNTEAFF.

The V and J genes are TRBV5-1 and TRBJ2-1; TRBD2 agrees at 11 bases. Germline lookup yields CDR1 SGHRS and CDR2 YFSETQ. The CDR3 length is 15 residues. Trimming at V came to 4 bases and at J to 3 bases, leaving 3 bases not matched to a gene. The CDR3 DNA reads as TGCGCCAGCAGCCCAACTAGCGGGGGCTACAATGAGCAGTTCTTC. It encodes CASSPTSGGYNEQFF.

V usage is TRBV9 and J usage is TRBJ2-7; TRBD1 matches at 7 bases. Germline V gene data show CDR1 as SGDLS and CDR2 as YYNGEE. Trimming cost V 3 bases and J 0 bases; bases outside gene matches: 3. This CDR3 region has 14 residues. This chain's CDR3 is CASSGRQGSYEQYF. The CDR3 nucleotides are TGTGCCAGCAGCGGAAGACAGGGCTCCTACGAGCAGTACTTC.

This sequence joins TRBV27 and TRBJ2-5, with TRBD2 identical over 9 bases. CDR3 length: 18 residues. Germline CDR1 is MNHEY and CDR2 is SMNVEV (reference sequence). The V gene end was trimmed by 6 bases and the J gene end by 5 bases; junction bases not matched to a gene: 19. CDR3 sequence reads: CASSRVGGGGAVWETQYF. The CDR3 DNA is TGTGCCAGCAGCAGGGTCGGCGGCGGGGGGGCGGTTTGGGAGACCCAGTACTTC.

V usage is TRBV6-1 and J usage is TRBJ2-7, with D hard to call. The germline gives CDR1 MNHNS, CDR2 SASEGT. Trimming pared 6 bases from V and 1 base from J, leaving 4 bases between. The CDR3 is 11 residues long. Here the CDR3 DNA reads TGTGCCAGCAGCCGTTCCTACGAGCAGTACTTC. Amino acid sequence: CASSRSYEQYF.

This sequence joins TRBV11-1 and TRBJ2-1, with D unclear. Trimming left V 3 bases short and J 7 bases short, with 16 bases between. The length of the CDR3 is 15 residues. Germline V gives CDR1 SGHAT, CDR2 FQDESV (reference sequence). In DNA form, the CDR3 reads TGTGCCAGCAGCTTCGGACCTAGAGCTGGGAATGAGCAGTTCTTC. Its protein is CASSFGPRAGNEQFF. The complete variable domain, with remaining parts taken from reference TRBV11-1 and TRBJ2-1, reads EAEVAQSPRYKITEKSQAVAFWCDPISGHATLYWYRQILGQGPELLVQFQDESVVDDSQLPKDRFSAERLKGVDSTLKIQPAELGDSAMYLCASSFGPRAGNEQFFGPGTRLTVL.

This chain links TRBV29-1 with TRBJ2-3; D gene ambiguous. V lost 4 bases, J lost 1 base, and 6 bases lay in between. Looked up from germline, CDR1 is SQVTM and CDR2 is ANQGSEA. The CDR3 sequence is 12 residues long. The CDR3 DNA is TGCAGCGTTGGAAGCGGCACAGATACGCAGTATTTT. Protein product: CSVGSGTDTQYF.

This rearrangement joins TRBV4-1 to TRBJ1-2, with TRBD1 as a possible D gene (6 bases). Trimming cost V 3 bases and J 6 bases, with 20 bases left between them. Germline CDR1 reads MGHRA; CDR2 reads YSYEKL. There are 16 residues in the CDR3. CDR3 amino acids: CASSQLRLGAIHGYTF. The CDR3 DNA follows: TGCGCCAGCAGCCAGCTAAGACTGGGGGCGATTCATGGCTACACCTTC.

CDR3 residues: CASSIVQGRSPLHF. In DNA, the CDR3 is TGTGCCAGTAGTATTGTCCAGGGGCGGTCACCCCTCCACTTT. The chain carries TRBV19 and TRBJ1-6; a weak D match, TRBD1 (6 bases). CDR3 length: 14 residues. Germline CDR1 is LNHDA and CDR2 is SQIVND (reference sequence). V was pared by 3 bases and J by 10 bases, with 13 bases between.

This CDR3 is CASSLRGDYTGELFF. For the CDR3, the DNA is TGTGCCAGCAGCTTACGGGGGGACTACACCGGGGAGCTGTTTTTT. The chain joins TRBV11-2 to TRBJ2-2; 7 positions match TRBD2. With 2 bases clipped from V and 3 bases from J, the junction kept 3 bases outside the gene matches. CDR3 length equals 15 residues. The germline V gene has CDR1 SGHAT and CDR2 FQNNGV.

This chain links TRBV27 with TRBJ2-1, with 10 bases that match TRBD2. Germline CDR1 reads MNHEY; CDR2 reads SMNVEV (reference sequence). The V segment lost 7 bases and the J segment 2 bases; nucleotides outside the gene matches: 8. The length of the CDR3 is 16 residues. The CDR3 spells CASTRASGGPYNEQFF. The CDR3 DNA reads TGTGCCAGCACCCGGGCTAGCGGGGGCCCCTACAATGAGCAGTTCTTC.

J is TRBJ1-5 and V is TRBV6-5; D unclear. Germline CDR1 is MNHEY and CDR2 is SVGAGI. With 2 bases removed from V and 4 bases from J, the gap between germline ends came to 6 bases. The CDR3 totals 13 residues. The CDR3 protein is CASSYRANQPQHF. Here the CDR3 DNA reads TGTGCCAGCAGTTACAGGGCAAATCAGCCCCAGCATTTT.

This chain links TRBV7-8 with TRBJ2-1; D not resolved. Germline values: CDR1 SGHVS, CDR2 FQNEAQ. V was shortened by 5 bases and J by 3 bases, with 5 bases between the two germline ends. This CDR3 region has 12 residues. This chain's CDR3 is CASSPDYNEQFF. CDR3 DNA: TGTGCCAGCAGCCCCGACTACAATGAGCAGTTCTTC.

J is TRBJ1-1 and V is TRBV19; no definite D call. The CDR3 runs 15 residues. Trimming stripped 2 bases from V and 4 bases from J, with 14 bases between. CDR1 and CDR2 from the germline V gene are LNHDA and SQIVND (reference sequence). CDR3 sequence: CASSISSQFFTEAFF. The CDR3 coding sequence is TGTGCCAGTAGTATAAGTAGTCAATTTTTCACTGAAGCTTTCTTT. The whole variable domain, filled in from reference TRBV19 and TRBJ1-1, reads DGGITQSPKYLFRKEGQNVTLSCEQNLNHDAMYWYRQDPGQGLRLIYYSQIVNDFQKGDIAEGYSVSREKKESFPLTVTSAQKNPTAFYLCASSISSQFFTEAFFGQGTRLTVV.

This sequence joins TRBV9 and TRBJ1-4, with 10 bases lining up with TRBD1. Germline CDR1 is SGDLS and CDR2 is YYNGEE. The CDR3 is made up of 15 amino acids. Trimming at V came to 3 bases and at J to 4 bases, leaving 3 bases not matched to a gene. The CDR3 protein is CASSARDRGNEKLFF. The CDR3 region has the DNA TGTGCCAGCAGCGCCCGGGACAGGGGTAATGAAAAACTGTTTTTT.

V is TRBV16 and J is TRBJ1-2; D not resolved. Germline CDR1 KGHSY, CDR2 FQNENV. Between the trimmed V and J ends, which lost 1 base and 5 bases, there was a span of 14 bases. The CDR3 sequence is 15 residues long. The CDR3 coding sequence is TGTGCCAGCAGCCAATTTCCGGGTAAGGGATATGGCTACACCTTC. Protein: CASSQFPGKGYGYTF. Drawing the rest from reference TRBV16 and TRBJ1-2, the complete variable domain is GEEVAQTPKHLVRGEGQKAKLYCAPIKGHSYVFWYQQVLKNEFKFLISFQNENVFDETGMPKERFSAKCLPNSPCSLEIQATKLEDSAVYFCASSQFPGKGYGYTFGSGTRLTVV.

The V and J genes are TRBV4-1 and TRBJ1-5, with TRBD1 matching 7 bases. Germline V lookup: CDR1 MGHRA, CDR2 YSYEKL. V dropped 1 base and J dropped 4; count of bases not matched to a gene: 7. The CDR3 length is 16 residues. CDR3 DNA sequence: TGCGCCAGCAGCCAAGTTTCGGGACAGCAGAATCAGCCCCAGCATTTT. Its protein is CASSQVSGQQNQPQHF.

The V gene is TRBV5-1, the J gene TRBJ1-2; 7 positions match TRBD1. Germline CDR1 is SGHRS and CDR2 is YFSETQ. The CDR3 extends over 16 amino acids. The V gene end was trimmed by 0 bases and the J gene end by 1 base; junction bases not matched to a gene: 6. The CDR3 sequence: CASSLDLGTVNYGYTF. The CDR3 DNA reads TGCGCCAGCAGCTTGGATCTCGGGACAGTTAACTATGGCTACACCTTC.

The chain uses TRBV11-3 and TRBJ2-7; 10 bases match TRBD2. Unmatched junction bases numbered 5, after V lost 5 bases and J lost 1 base. The CDR3 has 15 amino acids. Germline CDR1 and CDR2: SGHNT and YENEEA. In DNA form, the CDR3 reads TGTGCCAGCAGCCTTAGCGGGGGGACTTCCTACGAGCAGTACTTC. Encoded protein: CASSLSGGTSYEQYF.

This clone was seen once. The chain recombines TRBV11-2 with TRBJ2-5; tentatively, D is TRBD1 or TRBD2 (5 bases each). CDR3 length: 16 residues. Germline V gene data show CDR1 as SGHAT and CDR2 as FQNNGV. V shed 5 bases and J shed 5 bases, with 21 bases lying between them. As DNA, the CDR3 is TGTGCCAGCAGCAGTGGGACCTCACCCCCGCGGGAGACCCAGTACTTC. Protein product: CASSSGTSPPRETQYF. The full variable domain, its missing parts supplied by reference TRBV11-2 and TRBJ2-5, is EAGVAQSPRYKIIEKRQSVAFWCNPISGHATLYWYQQILGQGPKLLIQFQNNGVVDDSQLPKDRFSAERLKGVDSTLKIQPAKLEDSAVYLCASSSGTSPPRETQYFGPGTRLLVL.

This sequence joins TRBV19 and TRBJ2-7; unclear D gene. Deletions cut 3 bases from V and 2 bases from J, with 11 bases between. The CDR3 totals 14 residues. CDR1 and CDR2 from the germline V gene are LNHDA and SQIVND (reference sequence). The CDR3 protein is CASSIVDRAYEQYF. The CDR3 DNA reads as TGTGCCAGTAGTATCGTAGACCGAGCCTACGAGCAGTACTTC.

The chain couples TRBV6-5 to TRBJ1-2; TRBD1 is a possible D gene (5 bases). CDR3 length equals 14 residues. Germline loops: CDR1 MNHEY, CDR2 SVGAGI. V lost 5 bases and J 5 bases, leaving 15 bases between the germline ends. CDR3 loop: CASSASGSRYGYTF. DNA for the CDR3: TGTGCCAGCAGTGCCTCAGGGTCTAGATATGGCTACACCTTC.

The chain couples TRBV5-1 to TRBJ2-1, with TRBD2 identical over 8 bases. V lost 4 bases, J lost 6 bases, and 9 bases stayed unmatched. This CDR3 is 15 amino acids long. Per germline, CDR1 SGHRS and CDR2 YFSETQ. CDR3 in amino acids: CASSPRAGVSNEQFF. CDR3 in DNA: TGCGCCAGCAGCCCTCGAGCGGGAGTAAGCAATGAGCAGTTCTTC.